The next 22 T cell receptor beta chains were all read from a single sample in a study of blood T cell repertoires in COVID-19. Profiling relied on immunoSEQ multiplex PCR, and the TCRdb table lists in-frame clones only, not all of them. The table shows 55,000 to 70,000 clones, with 75% to 95% occurring only once. The specimen was peripheral blood. The receptors stem from a man aged 60-69 years with acute or convalescent COVID-19.

The chain has TRBV5-4 and TRBJ1-1, with D maybe TRBD1 (6 bases). The CDR3 has 15 residues. The germline gives CDR1 SGHNT, CDR2 YYREEE (reference sequence). Between the trimmed V and J ends, which lost 0 bases and 0 bases, there was a span of 9 bases. The CDR3: CASSLVTGMNTEAFF. For the CDR3, the DNA is TGTGCCAGCAGCTTGGTAACAGGGATGAACACTGAAGCTTTCTTT.

The DNA for the CDR3 is TGTGCCAGCAGCTTAGCAGGGGGGGTTAGAGTACGGCTGTTTTTT. It yields the protein CASSLAGGVRVRLFF. The gene calls are TRBV7-2 and TRBJ2-2; D might be TRBD2 (7 bases). The V end lost 0 bases, the J end lost 13 bases, and 18 bases lay between the germline ends. CDR1 SGHTA and CDR2 FQGNSA come from the germline V gene. The CDR3 is 15 residues long.

The rearrangement links TRBV6-6 to TRBJ1-3; tentative D call: TRBD1 (5 bases). From germline, CDR1 is MNHNY and CDR2 SVGAGI (reference sequence). There are 11 residues in the CDR3. Trimming shortened V by 6 bases and J by 9 bases, and 9 bases separated the two germline ends. The CDR3: CASSSGITIYF. The DNA of the CDR3 is TGTGCCAGCAGCTCAGGGATCACCATATATTTT.

The chain uses TRBV18 and TRBJ1-2; 8 positions match TRBD1. Germline values: CDR1 KGHSH, CDR2 LQKENI. This CDR3 spans 15 amino acids. Losses at the gene ends were 3 bases for V and 2 bases for J; bases not matched to a gene: 5. Here the CDR3 reads CASSPMTGANYGYTF. CDR3 coding DNA: TGTGCCAGCTCACCGATGACAGGGGCCAACTATGGCTACACCTTC. The variable domain in full, with the rest retrieved from reference TRBV18 and TRBJ1-2, is NAGVMQNPRHLVRRRGQEARLRCSPMKGHSHVYWYRQLPEEGLKFMVYLQKENIIDESGMPKERFSAEFPKEGPSILRIQQVVRGDSAAYFCASSPMTGANYGYTFGSGTRLTVV.

The gene calls are TRBV27 and TRBJ2-7; 7 bases line up with TRBD1. This CDR3 comprises 16 residues. CDR1 is MNHEY and CDR2 is SMNVEV in the germline V gene (reference sequence). V shed 5 bases, J shed 4 bases, and the junction held 14 bases outside the gene matches. The chain's CDR3 is CASSPNGAGGEYEQYF. The DNA for the CDR3 is TGTGCCAGCAGTCCGAATGGGGCAGGGGGTGAGTACGAGCAGTACTTC.

The genes are TRBV5-8 and TRBJ2-3; weak D call: TRBD1 (6 bases). From germline, CDR1 is SGHTS and CDR2 YDEGEE. The V end was cut by 7 bases, the J end by 2 bases, with 20 bases between. This CDR3 is built from 16 residues. CDR3 loop: CASPSGGGQNTDTQYF. The CDR3 DNA is TGTGCCAGCCCCTCTGGGGGCGGACAAAACACAGATACGCAGTATTTT. The complete variable domain, with remaining parts taken from reference TRBV5-8 and TRBJ2-3, reads EAGVTQSPTHLIKTRGQQATLRCSPISGHTSVYWYQQALGLGLQFLLWYDEGEERNRGNFPPRFSGRQFPNYSSELNVNALELEDSALYLCASPSGGGQNTDTQYFGPGTRLTVL.

DNA for the CDR3: TGCAGCGTTGAAGACCCGGGGGGGGAAAAACTGTTTTTT. It specifies CSVEDPGGEKLFF. The chain recombines TRBV29-1 with TRBJ1-4; D is perhaps TRBD1 (5 bases). V lost 0 bases and J lost 8, with 10 bases in between. The CDR3 contains 13 residues. In germline, CDR1 is SQVTM, CDR2 ANQGSEA.

The CDR3 DNA reads TGTGCCAGCAGCCCACAGGGGGTTGGTTCCCAAGAGACCCAGTACTTC. Translation gives CASSPQGVGSQETQYF. The rearrangement joins TRBV28 to TRBJ2-5; 8 bases align to TRBD1. The CDR3 spans 16 residues. Germline V lookup: CDR1 MDHEN, CDR2 SYDVKM. Trimming at V came to 6 bases and at J to 1 base, leaving 10 bases not matched to a gene.

The chain uses TRBV4-1 and TRBJ2-7; D may be TRBD1 (5 bases). CDR1 and CDR2 from the germline V gene are MGHRA and YSYEKL. This CDR3 is built from 15 residues. Trimming pared 0 bases from V and 0 bases from J, leaving 9 bases between. DNA of the CDR3: TGCGCCAGCAGCCAAGATGAAGGGGACTCCTACGAGCAGTACTTC. This encodes CASSQDEGDSYEQYF.

This sequence joins TRBV5-4 and TRBJ2-7, with 15 bases identical to TRBD2. Germline CDR1 SGHNT, CDR2 YYREEE (reference sequence). The trim removed 4 bases at V and 4 bases at J, leaving 9 bases unmatched. The CDR3 runs 17 residues. Here the CDR3 DNA reads TGTGCCAGCAGCAGGGGACTAGCGGGAGGTCTCAGTTACGAGCAGTACTTC. Amino acids: CASSRGLAGGLSYEQYF. The full variable domain, completed using reference TRBV5-4 and TRBJ2-7, is ETGVTQSPTHLIKTRGQQVTLRCSSQSGHNTVSWYQQALGQGPQFIFQYYREEENGRGNFPPRFSGLQFPNYSSELNVNALELDDSALYLCASSRGLAGGLSYEQYFGPGTRLTVT.

Only one count was recorded for this clone. V and J are TRBV12-3 or TRBV12-4 and TRBJ1-1; D is uncertain. The V gene lost 5 bases and the J gene lost 0 bases, with 7 bases spanning the gap. CDR3 length equals 13 residues. CDR3 nucleotide sequence: TGTGCCAGCAGTCCCTTTTTGAACACTGAAGCTTTCTTT. Translated: CASSPFLNTEAFF.

This clone was counted a single time. The rearrangement joins TRBV18 to TRBJ1-1, with 9 bases fitting TRBD1. This CDR3 is built from 13 residues. The V gene's germline CDR1 is KGHSH and CDR2 LQKENI. The V and J ends lost 3 bases and 5 bases, in that order; junction bases with no gene match: 1. As DNA, the CDR3 is TGTGCCAGCTCACCCGGGACAGGGACTGAAGCTTTCTTT. Its translation is CASSPGTGTEAFF.

V usage is TRBV5-5 and J usage is TRBJ1-3, with a tentative D call TRBD1 (5 bases). The CDR3 length is 15 residues. Trimming removed 0 bases at V and 0 bases at J, with 7 bases between. Looked up from germline, CDR1 is SGHKS and CDR2 is YYEKEE (reference sequence). The DNA of the CDR3 is TGTGCCAGCAGCTTGGTCGGGGGCTCTGGAAACACCATATATTTT. This sequence encodes CASSLVGGSGNTIYF.

V is TRBV24-1 and J is TRBJ2-3; 8 positions match TRBD2. This CDR3 comprises 15 residues. The germline CDR1 and CDR2 sequences are KGHDR and SFDVKD. V was pared by 8 bases and J by 3 bases, with 9 bases of the junction left unmatched. Here the CDR3 reads CATTPGTRATDTQYF. CDR3 nucleotide sequence: TGTGCCACCACCCCCGGGACTAGAGCGACAGATACGCAGTATTTT.

The chain joins TRBV5-1 to TRBJ2-5; 8 positions agree with TRBD2. The CDR3 contains 15 residues. V shed 2 bases, J shed 5 bases, and the junction held 8 bases outside the gene matches. In germline, CDR1 is SGHRS, CDR2 YFSETQ. CDR3 sequence: CASSLEAGVWETQYF. The CDR3, as DNA: TGCGCCAGCAGCTTAGAAGCGGGAGTTTGGGAGACCCAGTACTTC.

V usage is TRBV19 and J usage is TRBJ1-5; D is unclear. There are 13 residues in the CDR3. The V gene's germline CDR1 is LNHDA and CDR2 SQIVND (reference sequence). V lost 9 bases to trimming and J lost 4 bases, with 13 bases between them. As DNA, the CDR3 is TGTGCCAGCGCGGGCACCCATAATCAGCCCCAGCATTTT. Its translation is CASAGTHNQPQHF.

This clone has only one observation. The V call is TRBV6-5, the J call TRBJ1-1; 7 nucleotides agree with TRBD1. The CDR3 length is 15 residues. J gave up 6 bases and V 5 bases, and 12 bases lay outside the gene matches. Germline CDR1 is MNHEY and CDR2 is SVGAGI. The CDR3 coding sequence is TGTGCCAGCAGTAGAGACAGGGTGTTAGGGGCTGAAGCTTTCTTT. This encodes CASSRDRVLGAEAFF.

The chain links TRBV4-1 to TRBJ2-1; D is possibly TRBD2 (6 bases). Trimming shortened V by 4 bases and J by 0 bases, and 22 bases separated the two germline ends. The CDR3 consists of 19 residues. Per germline, CDR1 MGHRA and CDR2 YSYEKL. This CDR3 reads CASSLAIVQAGSSYNEQFF. The DNA for the CDR3 is TGCGCCAGCAGCCTAGCAATCGTACAGGCGGGGAGCTCCTACAATGAGCAGTTCTTC.

This clone was observed a single time. The gene calls are TRBV5-1 and TRBJ2-7, with TRBD2 matching 9 bases. Germline CDR1 SGHRS, CDR2 YFSETQ. The CDR3 is 17 residues long. V lost 0 bases, J lost 5 bases, and 12 bases stayed unmatched. The CDR3 nucleotides are TGCGCCAGCAGCTTGGCCCCGTCGGAAGCGGGAGGAAACGAGCAGTACTTC. Amino acids: CASSLAPSEAGGNEQYF. Supplemented by reference TRBV5-1 and TRBJ2-7, the full variable domain reads KAGVTQTPRYLIKTRGQQVTLSCSPISGHRSVSWYQQTPGQGLQFLFEYFSETQRNKGNFPGRFSGRQFSNSRSEMNVSTLELGDSALYLCASSLAPSEAGGNEQYFGPGTRLTVT.

This chain joins TRBV9 and TRBJ2-6; 8 bases match TRBD1. The ends lost 0 bases at V and 0 bases at J; junction bases unmatched: 11. Germline values: CDR1 SGDLS, CDR2 YYNGEE. This CDR3 spans 20 amino acids. The CDR3 spells CASSVAHPGTGLSGANVLTF. DNA for the CDR3: TGTGCCAGCAGCGTAGCCCACCCCGGGACAGGTCTCTCTGGGGCCAACGTCCTGACTTTC. The entire variable domain, with the rest obtained from reference TRBV9 and TRBJ2-6, is as follows: DSGVTQTPKHLITATGQRVTLRCSPRSGDLSVYWYQQSLDQGLQFLIQYYNGEERAKGNILERFSAQQFPDLHSELNLSSLELGDSALYFCASSVAHPGTGLSGANVLTFGAGSRLTVL.

The CDR3 DNA reads TGTGCCAGCAGCGGGACGGGAGCCTCTGGGGCCAACGTCCTGACTTTC. This encodes CASSGTGASGANVLTF. V gene TRBV9 combines with J gene TRBJ2-6, with a possible D match to TRBD2 (6 bases). The ends were cut back, 3 bases at V and 0 bases at J, with 10 bases in the middle. The CDR3 covers 16 residues. In germline, CDR1 is SGDLS, CDR2 YYNGEE. Combining the CDR3 with reference TRBV9 and TRBJ2-6 gives the whole variable domain DSGVTQTPKHLITATGQRVTLRCSPRSGDLSVYWYQQSLDQGLQFLIQYYNGEERAKGNILERFSAQQFPDLHSELNLSSLELGDSALYFCASSGTGASGANVLTFGAGSRLTVL.

This sequence joins TRBV5-1 and TRBJ1-4; possibly TRBD1 for D (6 bases). V dropped 0 bases and J dropped 3 bases, with 9 bases sitting between them. Per germline, CDR1 SGHRS and CDR2 YFSETQ. This CDR3 is built from 15 residues. For the CDR3, the DNA is TGCGCCAGCAGCTTGGACAGGGCGGCTAATGAAAAACTGTTTTTT. Protein product: CASSLDRAANEKLFF.